One sample yielded the 5 T cell receptor beta chains listed below, sequenced in a study of early T cells in non-severe SARS-CoV-2 infection. TCRdb independently ran MiXCR on the 5' RACE reads; one entry per CDR3 protein. The table has 45,000 to 55,000 distinct CDR3 sequences, around a tenth seen once. Sequenced material: whole blood. The receptors originated from an adult who was a healthcare worker with PCR-confirmed SARS-CoV-2 infection or an uninfected control (not recorded which).

Many counts were recorded for this clonotype. V gene TRBV6-6 combines with J gene TRBJ2-7, with 9 bases identical to TRBD1. Germline CDR1 MNHNY, CDR2 SVGAGI (reference sequence). The trim removed 0 bases at V and 0 bases at J, leaving 9 bases unmatched. The CDR3 loop spans 18 amino acids. In DNA form, the CDR3 reads TGTGCCAGCAGTTACTCGGAGTGGACAGGGGCCAGCTCCTACGAGCAGTACTTC. This sequence encodes CASSYSEWTGASSYEQYF.

This clonotype has just a few counts. The chain links TRBV27 to TRBJ2-1; 8 positions agree with TRBD2. Germline V gives CDR1 MNHEY, CDR2 SMNVEV (reference sequence). The V gene end was trimmed by 6 bases and the J gene end by 6 bases; junction bases not matched to a gene: 7. The CDR3 spans 14 residues. CDR3 loop: CASSHGTRGNEQFF. CDR3 DNA sequence: TGTGCCAGCAGCCACGGGACTAGGGGCAATGAGCAGTTCTTC.

In its sample, this clonotype was seen many times. The chain employs TRBV10-2 and TRBJ2-7, with 7 bases matching TRBD1. The germline gives CDR1 WSHSY, CDR2 SAAADI. The CDR3 is 14 amino acids. V lost 6 bases to trimming and J lost 2 bases; unmatched junction nucleotides: 7. In DNA, the CDR3 is TGCGCCAGCAGAGCCGGGACAGTCACCTACGAGCAGTACTTC. This translates into CASRAGTVTYEQYF.

The chain has TRBV3-1 and TRBJ2-4; D tentatively reads TRBD1 or TRBD2 (5 bases each). Trimming pared 3 bases from V and 0 bases from J, leaving 15 bases between. This CDR3 comprises 17 residues. Germline V lookup: CDR1 LGHDT, CDR2 YNNKEL (reference sequence). The CDR3 nucleotides are TGTGCCAGCAGCCAGGGGGTCGGAGCCACAGCCAAAAACATTCAGTACTTC. Encoded protein: CASSQGVGATAKNIQYF.

The sample holds a few counts of this clonotype. The chain combines TRBV12-5 with TRBJ1-1; D is unclear. CDR3 length equals 13 residues. The germline gives CDR1 LGHNT, CDR2 FRNRAP. Trimming cost V 5 bases and J 0 bases, with 7 bases left between them. The CDR3 DNA sequence: TGTGCTAGTGGTCCCGATCTGAACACTGAAGCTTTCTTT. It codes for CASGPDLNTEAFF.